The sample holds one count of the clone carrying this T cell receptor (beta chain). The antigen is unknown. The CDR3 extends over 16 amino acids. J lost 8 bases, V lost 2 bases, and 11 bases had no gene match. Germline CDR1 is MNHEY and CDR2 is SMNVEV (reference sequence). These data originate in a study of cytomegalovirus exposure and HLA in healthy donors. Study-level findings and limits: The study designated roughly 150 TCR beta chains cytomegalovirus-associated. Reports showed the classifier diagnosing cytomegalovirus status with high specificity and sensitivity. It was found in a later analysis that first-cohort TCR clusters tended to co-occur in the 100 to 150 validation repertoires. Three CMV-associated chains were confirmed in vitro to be specific for CMV antigens.

Sequenced by immunoSEQ multiplex PCR; TCRdb stores in-frame clones only, minus some. The sample holds 80,000 to 100,000 clones; 87% are singletons and the top ten take 3.5% to 5%. This clonotype was sampled from a woman aged 25-40 years in good health and CMV-seronegative. The sequencing sample was made of PBMCs. The V call is TRBV27, the J call TRBJ1-4; 7 bases are shared with TRBD1. CDR3 in amino acids: CASSLKKRQGGEKLFF. In DNA form, the CDR3 reads TGTGCCAGCAGTTTAAAGAAGAGGCAGGGGGGCGAAAAACTGTTTTTT.